This T cell receptor (beta chain) derives from a study of beta chain features in type 1 diabetes. Overall study: The examined sorted cells totaled fewer than 140 million across samples.

With respect to this clone: Its specificity is not known.

Purity of each sorted population was above 95%. Study results and caveats: TCRB CDR3 length was moderately but significantly reduced in all four CD4+ subsets of Type 1 diabetes patients.

Sequencing targeted expressed TCRB transcripts, as all isolated RNA had been reverse transcribed. TCRdb's copy holds only in-frame clones and misses some; the assay was immunoSEQ multiplex PCR. The sample lists around 600,000 clones; roughly 12% were seen once. Germline loops: CDR1 MNHNY, CDR2 SVGAGI (reference sequence). V was shortened by 7 bases and J by 10 bases, with 27 bases between the two germline ends. The CDR3 extends over 16 amino acids. The sequenced sample was naive CD4+ T cells from blood. The rearrangement joins TRBV6-6 to TRBJ2-3; D is undetermined. This receptor was identified in a man aged 25 to 40 with type 1 diabetes. Here the CDR3 reads CASKVRATQGRDPQYF. Written as DNA, the CDR3 is TGTGCCAGCAAGGTCCGGGCCACCCAAGGAAGGGATCCGCAGTATTTT.